The rows below give T cell receptor beta chains drawn from one sample of a study of cytomegalovirus exposure and HLA in healthy donors. Clones were sequenced by immunoSEQ multiplex PCR, and TCRdb holds only the in-frame ones, with some missing. The sample lists about 98,000 clones; less than 95% were seen once. What was sequenced was PBMCs. The receptors here all came from a woman in her late teens or twenties in good health and CMV-seronegative. CDR3s include the opening cysteine and the closing phenylalanine or tryptophan. The D gene is left open where the match is weak. Clone size is shown for a subset of rows, as once, few, many or a class of expanded clone.

j_call v_call d_call clone_size cdr3_nt cdr3_aa
TRBJ1-2 TRBV2 TRBD1 - TGTGCCAGCAAGGAGGACAGGGCTAACTATGGCTACACCTTC CASKEDRANYGYTF
TRBJ2-3 TRBV5-4 - - TGTGCCAGCAGCCTATTATGGTCCAGCGGGGATACGCAGTATTTT CASSLLWSSGDTQYF
TRBJ1-3 TRBV15 - - TGTGCCACCAGCAGAGATCTGAGAGACTCTGGAAACACCATATATTTT CATSRDLRDSGNTIYF
TRBJ1-3 TRBV5-3 - - TGTGCCAGAAGCTTGGCCATCGGAAACACCATATATTTT CARSLAIGNTIYF
TRBJ2-1 TRBV7-2 - - TGTGCCAGCAGCCTGGCCCTAGCGACCTACAATGAGCAGTTCTTC CASSLALATYNEQFF
TRBJ2-7 TRBV29-1 - few TGCAGCGTTGAAGAACGAGACTACGAGCAGTACTTC CSVEERDYEQYF
TRBJ2-3 TRBV25-1 - - TGTGCCAGCAGTGAACCGAGCGATACGCAGTATTTT CASSEPSDTQYF
TRBJ2-7 TRBV5-6 - - TGTGCCAGCAGCTTGTCCGGGAGCGGGTTCTACGAGCAGTACTTC CASSLSGSGFYEQYF
TRBJ2-7 TRBV19 TRBD2 - TGTGCCAGTAGTATCGGGGGAGGGTCTGGAGAGCAGTACTTC CASSIGGGSGEQYF
TRBJ2-2 TRBV7-9 TRBD2 - TGTGCCAGCGGGAGGGTTAACACCGGGGAGCTGTTTTTT CASGRVNTGELFF
TRBJ2-2 TRBV7-9 - - TGTGCCAGCCCCCGCGCTCTTAGCTCGGGGATAGAGCTGTTTTTT CASPRALSSGIELFF
TRBJ2-4 TRBV6-6 - - TGTGCCAGCAGTTGGGAGTTGAGGGAAAACATTCAGTACTTC CASSWELRENIQYF
TRBJ2-7 TRBV6-1 TRBD1 - TGTGCCAGCTGGGACAGGGGCTACGAGCAGTACTTC CASWDRGYEQYF
TRBJ2-7 TRBV2 TRBD2 - TGTGCCACCCGGGCCGGCGGGAGTCCCGACGAGCAGTACTTC CATRAGGSPDEQYF
TRBJ2-7 TRBV10-3 TRBD2 - TGTGCCATCAGTGAATTGGGGACTAGCGGGGAGGGAGAGCAGTACTTC CAISELGTSGEGEQYF
TRBJ2-7 TRBV19 - - TGTGCCAGTAGTAGGAGCGTTAACTACGAGCAGTACTTC CASSRSVNYEQYF
TRBJ1-6 TRBV6-5 - few TGTGCCAGCAGTTCATCTAATTCACCCCTCCACTTT CASSSSNSPLHF